Each of the 8 T cell receptor beta chains below was sequenced from the same sample in a study of blood T cell repertoires in COVID-19. Profiled with immunoSEQ multiplex PCR; TCRdb holds only in-frame clones, not every one. Found here are some 260,000 clones, just over 90% of them singletons; the top ten hold approximately 2%. The source material was PBMCs or T cells enriched from blood (not recorded which). The source of these receptors is a woman aged 18-35 years who had recovered from COVID-19.

Only one count was recorded for this clone. The chain recombines TRBV7-2 with TRBJ2-2; possibly TRBD2 for D (5 bases). Germline V gives CDR1 SGHTA, CDR2 FQGNSA. The germline V and J ends were trimmed by 8 bases and 3 bases, with 16 bases remaining between them. The CDR3 runs to 15 residues. CDR3 sequence: CASRLGEAYTGELFF. CDR3 nucleotides: TGTGCCAGCCGGCTGGGAGAGGCTTACACCGGGGAGCTGTTTTTT.

The J gene is TRBJ1-5, the V gene TRBV24-1; TRBD1 matches 11 bases. V was clipped by 5 bases and J by 4 bases; unmatched bases: 9. CDR1 and CDR2 (germline): KGHDR, SFDVKD. There are 17 residues in the CDR3. Here the CDR3 DNA reads TGTGCCACCAGTGTTACGGACAGGGGGCGCGGGAATCAGCCCCAGCATTTT. This codes for CATSVTDRGRGNQPQHF.

The V gene is TRBV6-1, the J gene TRBJ1-2; D is unresolved. The CDR3 is made up of 14 amino acids. The V gene lost 0 bases and the J gene lost 4 bases, with 9 bases spanning the gap. Germline lookup yields CDR1 MNHNS and CDR2 SASEGT. CDR3 loop: CASSEATASYGYTF. CDR3 in DNA: TGTGCCAGCAGTGAAGCAACTGCGAGCTATGGCTACACCTTC.

CDR3: CASSFGQHYEQYF. CDR3 DNA sequence: TGTGCCAGCAGCTTTGGGCAGCACTACGAGCAGTACTTC. V and J are TRBV11-3 and TRBJ2-7; D is ambiguous. The V end lost 3 bases, the J end lost 3 bases, and 9 bases lay between the germline ends. CDR3 length: 13 amino acids. CDR1 and CDR2 (germline): SGHNT, YENEEA. Full variable domain (missing parts from reference TRBV11-3 and TRBJ2-7): EAGVVQSPRYKIIEKKQPVAFWCNPISGHNTLYWYLQNLGQGPELLIRYENEEAVDDSQLPKDRFSAERLKGVDSTLKIQPAELGDSAVYLCASSFGQHYEQYFGPGTRLTVT.

The chain recombines TRBV9 with TRBJ2-2, with 10 bases aligning to TRBD2. Germline V gives CDR1 SGDLS, CDR2 YYNGEE. Trimming at V came to 2 bases and at J to 5 bases, leaving 6 bases not matched to a gene. The CDR3 spans 16 residues. In DNA, the CDR3 is TGTGCCAGCAGCGTGAGCGGGAGGGCCCCAACCGGGGAGCTGTTTTTT. Translating it yields CASSVSGRAPTGELFF.

The CDR3 spells CASIRQGRGNYGYTF. CDR3 in DNA: TGTGCCAGCATCAGGCAGGGGCGGGGGAACTATGGCTACACCTTC. The rearrangement joins TRBV6-5 to TRBJ1-2, with D maybe TRBD1 (6 bases). Germline lookup yields CDR1 MNHEY and CDR2 SVGAGI. The CDR3 totals 15 residues. Trimming left V 7 bases short and J 2 bases short, with 17 bases between.

In its sample, this clone was seen once. The chain has TRBV3-1 (or the pseudogene TRBV3-2) and TRBJ2-2, with 8 nucleotides matching TRBD2. CDR1 is LGHDT and CDR2 is YNNKEL in the germline V gene (reference sequence). The CDR3 length is 15 residues. With V trimmed by 3 bases and J by 7 bases, 7 bases remained unmatched. In DNA form, the CDR3 reads TGTGCCAGCAGCCAGATCGGGGGGGCGATCGGGGAGCTGTTTTTT. It yields the protein CASSQIGGAIGELFF.

The sample holds one count of this clone. The chain is built from TRBV10-3 and TRBJ2-7, with TRBD1 matching over 7 bases. CDR1 and CDR2 from the germline V gene are ENHRY and SYGVKD. This CDR3 is built from 12 residues. V shed 6 bases and J 3 bases; nucleotides not matched to a gene: 2. This CDR3 is CAIRGTDYEQYF. As DNA, the CDR3 is TGTGCCATCAGGGGGACAGACTACGAGCAGTACTTC.